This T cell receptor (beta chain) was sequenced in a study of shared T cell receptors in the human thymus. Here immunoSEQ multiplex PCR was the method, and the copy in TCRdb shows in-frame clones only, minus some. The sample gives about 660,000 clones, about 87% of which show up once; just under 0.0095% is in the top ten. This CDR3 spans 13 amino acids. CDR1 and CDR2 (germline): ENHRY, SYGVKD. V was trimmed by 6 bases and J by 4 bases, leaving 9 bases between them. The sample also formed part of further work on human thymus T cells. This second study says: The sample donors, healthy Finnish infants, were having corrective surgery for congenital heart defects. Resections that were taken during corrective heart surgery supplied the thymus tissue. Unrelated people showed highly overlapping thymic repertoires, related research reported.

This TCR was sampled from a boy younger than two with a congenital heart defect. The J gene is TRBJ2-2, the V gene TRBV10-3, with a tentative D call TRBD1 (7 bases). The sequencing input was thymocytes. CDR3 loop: CAIRQGGTGELFF. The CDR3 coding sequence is TGTGCCATCAGGCAGGGGGGCACCGGGGAGCTGTTTTTT.